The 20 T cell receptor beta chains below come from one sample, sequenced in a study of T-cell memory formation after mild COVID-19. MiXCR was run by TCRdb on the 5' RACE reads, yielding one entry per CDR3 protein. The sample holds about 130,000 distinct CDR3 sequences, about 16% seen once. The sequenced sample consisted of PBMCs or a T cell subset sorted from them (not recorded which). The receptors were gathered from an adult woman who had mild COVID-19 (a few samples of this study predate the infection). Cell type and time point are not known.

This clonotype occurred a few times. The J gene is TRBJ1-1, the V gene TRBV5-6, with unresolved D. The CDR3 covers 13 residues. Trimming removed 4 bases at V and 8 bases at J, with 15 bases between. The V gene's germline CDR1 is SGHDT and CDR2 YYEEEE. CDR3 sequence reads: CASSLRKTWEAFF. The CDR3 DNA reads TGTGCCAGCAGCCTGCGGAAGACCTGGGAAGCTTTCTTT.

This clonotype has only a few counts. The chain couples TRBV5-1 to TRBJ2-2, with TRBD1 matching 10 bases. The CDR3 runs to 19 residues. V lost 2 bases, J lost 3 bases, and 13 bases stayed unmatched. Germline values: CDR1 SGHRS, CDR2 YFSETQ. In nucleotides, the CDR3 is TGCGCCAGCAGCTTAGAACCGACAGGGGGCTCTAGAGACACCGGGGAGCTGTTTTTT. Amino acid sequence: CASSLEPTGGSRDTGELFF.

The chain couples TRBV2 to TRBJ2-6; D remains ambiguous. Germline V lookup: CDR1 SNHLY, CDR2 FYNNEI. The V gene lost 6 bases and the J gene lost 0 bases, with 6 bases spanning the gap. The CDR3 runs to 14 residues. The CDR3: CASRAGSGANVLTF. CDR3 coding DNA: TGTGCCAGCAGGGCAGGCTCTGGGGCCAACGTCCTGACTTTC.

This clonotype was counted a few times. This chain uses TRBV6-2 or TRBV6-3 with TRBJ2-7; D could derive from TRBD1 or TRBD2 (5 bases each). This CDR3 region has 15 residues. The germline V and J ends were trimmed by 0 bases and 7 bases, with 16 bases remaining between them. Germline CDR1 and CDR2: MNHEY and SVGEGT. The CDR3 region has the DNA TGTGCCAGCAGTTACTCGGGGAGACAGCGCCGGGAGCAGTACTTC. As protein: CASSYSGRQRREQYF.

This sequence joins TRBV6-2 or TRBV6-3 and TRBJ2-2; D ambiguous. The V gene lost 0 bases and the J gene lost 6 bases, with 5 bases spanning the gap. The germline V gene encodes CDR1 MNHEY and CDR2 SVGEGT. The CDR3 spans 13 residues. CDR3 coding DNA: TGTGCCAGCAGTTACTCGGGGTCCGGGGAGCTGTTTTTT. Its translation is CASSYSGSGELFF.

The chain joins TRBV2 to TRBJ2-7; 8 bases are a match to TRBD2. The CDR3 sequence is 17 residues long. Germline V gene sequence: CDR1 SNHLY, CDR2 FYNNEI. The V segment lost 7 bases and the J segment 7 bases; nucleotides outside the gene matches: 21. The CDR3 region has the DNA TGTGCCAGCACCGATCCAAAGGCTAGCGGGCGCTTCCAAGAGCAGTACTTC. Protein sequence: CASTDPKASGRFQEQYF. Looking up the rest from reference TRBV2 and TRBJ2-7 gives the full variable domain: EPEVTQTPSHQVTQMGQEVILRCVPISNHLYFYWYRQILGQKVEFLVSFYNNEISEKSEIFDDQFSVERPDGSNFTLKIRSTKLEDSAMYFCASTDPKASGRFQEQYFGPGTRLTVT.

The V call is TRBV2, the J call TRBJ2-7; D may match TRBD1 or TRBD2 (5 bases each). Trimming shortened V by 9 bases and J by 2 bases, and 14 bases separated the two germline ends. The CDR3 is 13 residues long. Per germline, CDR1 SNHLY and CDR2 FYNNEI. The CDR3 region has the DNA TGTGCCAGTTTCGTTGGGGGAGCCTACGAGCAGTACTTC. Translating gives CASFVGGAYEQYF.

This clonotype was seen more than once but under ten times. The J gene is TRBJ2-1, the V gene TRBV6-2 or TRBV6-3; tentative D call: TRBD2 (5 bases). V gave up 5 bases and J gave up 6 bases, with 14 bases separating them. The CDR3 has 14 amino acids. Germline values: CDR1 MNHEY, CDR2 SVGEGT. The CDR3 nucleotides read TGTGCCAGCAGTGAGGTCCCACTAGTCAATGAGCAGTTCTTC. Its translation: CASSEVPLVNEQFF.

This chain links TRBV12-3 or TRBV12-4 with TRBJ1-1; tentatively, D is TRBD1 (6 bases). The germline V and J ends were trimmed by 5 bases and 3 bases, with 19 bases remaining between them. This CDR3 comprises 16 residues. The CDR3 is CASSPITGKADTEAFF. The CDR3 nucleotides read TGTGCCAGCAGTCCTATAACAGGGAAGGCGGACACTGAAGCTTTCTTT.

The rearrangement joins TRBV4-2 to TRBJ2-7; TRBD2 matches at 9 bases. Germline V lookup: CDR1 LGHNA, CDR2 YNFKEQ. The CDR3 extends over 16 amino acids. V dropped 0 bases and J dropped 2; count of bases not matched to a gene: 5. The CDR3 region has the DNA TGTGCCAGCAGCCAAGATAGCGGGAGAAGACCCTACGAGCAGTACTTC. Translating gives CASSQDSGRRPYEQYF.

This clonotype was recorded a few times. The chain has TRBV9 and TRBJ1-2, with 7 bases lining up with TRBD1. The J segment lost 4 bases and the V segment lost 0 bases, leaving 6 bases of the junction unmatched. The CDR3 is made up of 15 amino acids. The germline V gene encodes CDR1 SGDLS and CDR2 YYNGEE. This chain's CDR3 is CASSVAPGTVYGYTF. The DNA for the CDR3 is TGTGCCAGCAGCGTAGCCCCCGGGACAGTCTATGGCTACACCTTC.

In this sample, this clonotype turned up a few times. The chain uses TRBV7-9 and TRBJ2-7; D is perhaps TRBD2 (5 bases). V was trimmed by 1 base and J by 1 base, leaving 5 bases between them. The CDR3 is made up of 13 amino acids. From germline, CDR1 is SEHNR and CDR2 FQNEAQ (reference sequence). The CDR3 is CASSLGRSYEQYF. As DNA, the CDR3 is TGTGCCAGCAGCTTAGGGAGGTCCTACGAGCAGTACTTC. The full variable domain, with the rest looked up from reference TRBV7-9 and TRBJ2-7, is DTGVSQNPRHKITKRGQNVTFRCDPISEHNRLYWYRQTLGQGPEFLTYFQNEAQLEKSRLLSDRFSAERPKGSFSTLEIQRTEQGDSAMYLCASSLGRSYEQYFGPGTRLTVT.

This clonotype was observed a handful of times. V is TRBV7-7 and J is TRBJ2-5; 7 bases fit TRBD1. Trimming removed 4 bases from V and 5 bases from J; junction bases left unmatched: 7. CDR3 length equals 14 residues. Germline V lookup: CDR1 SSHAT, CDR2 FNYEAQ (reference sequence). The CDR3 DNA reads TGTGCCAGCAGCTATACAGGGGAAAGGGAGACCCAGTACTTC. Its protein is CASSYTGERETQYF.

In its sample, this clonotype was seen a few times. CDR3 in DNA: TGTGCCAGCAGGTCTCAGGGGAACACCGGGGAGCTGTTTTTT. It translates to CASRSQGNTGELFF. The genes are TRBV12-3 or TRBV12-4 and TRBJ2-2, with a weak D call TRBD1 (5 bases). V lost 6 bases and J 1 base, leaving 9 bases between the germline ends. The CDR3 loop spans 14 amino acids.

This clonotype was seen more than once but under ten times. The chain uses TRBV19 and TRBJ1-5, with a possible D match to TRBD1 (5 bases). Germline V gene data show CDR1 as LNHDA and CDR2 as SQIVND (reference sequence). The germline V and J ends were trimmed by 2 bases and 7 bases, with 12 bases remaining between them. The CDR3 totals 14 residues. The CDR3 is CASSIRRGEQPQHF. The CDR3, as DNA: TGTGCCAGTAGTATAAGGAGGGGCGAACAGCCCCAGCATTTT.

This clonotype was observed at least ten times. This CDR3 reads CASSLAGSGANVLTF. CDR3 nucleotides: TGTGCCAGCAGCTTGGCGGGGTCTGGGGCCAACGTCCTGACTTTC. The chain combines TRBV7-2 with TRBJ2-6; maybe TRBD2 (6 bases). V lost 3 bases, J lost 1 base, and 7 bases lay in between. This CDR3 has 15 residues. Per the germline V gene, CDR1 is SGHTA and CDR2 is FQGNSA.

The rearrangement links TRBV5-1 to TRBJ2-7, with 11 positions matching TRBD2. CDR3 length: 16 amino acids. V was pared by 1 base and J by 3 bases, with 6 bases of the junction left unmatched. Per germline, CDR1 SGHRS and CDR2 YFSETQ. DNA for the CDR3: TGCGCCAGCAGCTTGTTTATAACTAGCGGGAGCTACGAGCAGTACTTC. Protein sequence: CASSLFITSGSYEQYF. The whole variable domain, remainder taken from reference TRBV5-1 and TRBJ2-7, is KAGVTQTPRYLIKTRGQQVTLSCSPISGHRSVSWYQQTPGQGLQFLFEYFSETQRNKGNFPGRFSGRQFSNSRSEMNVSTLELGDSALYLCASSLFITSGSYEQYFGPGTRLTVT.

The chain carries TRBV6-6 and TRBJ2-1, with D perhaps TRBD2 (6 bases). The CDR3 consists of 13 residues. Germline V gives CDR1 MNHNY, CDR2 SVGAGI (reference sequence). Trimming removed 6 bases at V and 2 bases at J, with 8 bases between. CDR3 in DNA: TGTGCCAGCAGCCGCGGGACCTACAATGAGCAGTTCTTC. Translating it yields CASSRGTYNEQFF.

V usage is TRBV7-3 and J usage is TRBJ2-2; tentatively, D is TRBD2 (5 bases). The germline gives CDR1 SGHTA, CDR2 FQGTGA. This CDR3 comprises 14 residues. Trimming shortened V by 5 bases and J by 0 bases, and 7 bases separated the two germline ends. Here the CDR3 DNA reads TGTGCCAGCAGCCTGGGAGCGAACACCGGGGAGCTGTTTTTT. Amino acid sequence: CASSLGANTGELFF.

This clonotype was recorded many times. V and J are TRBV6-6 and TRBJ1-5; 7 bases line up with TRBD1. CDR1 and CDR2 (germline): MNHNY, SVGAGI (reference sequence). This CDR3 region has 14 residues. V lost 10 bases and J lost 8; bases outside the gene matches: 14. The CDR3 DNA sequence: TGTGCCACAGGGGGAGGCAGATCCTTTGAGCCCCAGCATTTT. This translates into CATGGGRSFEPQHF.